The sequence of this TCR beta chain was determined in a study of T-cell memory formation after mild COVID-19. Study-wide points: Later expanders leaned CD4+, whereas day 15 to 85 contracting clones were balanced CD4/CD8. Second-wave clones peaking on day 37 lacked confirmed SARS-CoV-2 specificity. Some clones that responded were present in memory (sampled pre-infection), which suggests cross-reactive memory joined.

In this sample, this clonotype turned up many times. The antigen remains unidentified. Per the germline V gene, CDR1 is KGHSH and CDR2 is LQKENI. The CDR3 covers 15 residues. The germline V and J ends were trimmed by 0 bases and 5 bases, with 13 bases remaining between them. It was 5'RACE with constant-segment primers that produced the TCR alpha and TCR beta cDNA libraries, which carried sample barcodes and UMIs. Each CDR3 protein is one row after TCRdb ran MiXCR on the 5' RACE reads. The sample consists of roughly 35,000 distinct CDR3 sequences, 21% of them appearing once. The genes are TRBV18 and TRBJ1-1; no firm D call. The sequence came from an adult who had mild COVID-19 (a few samples of this study predate the infection). Cell type and time point are not known. The source material was PBMCs or a T cell subset sorted from them (not recorded which). CDR3 loop: CASSPPEALGTEAFF. The CDR3 region has the DNA TGTGCCAGCTCACCACCGGAGGCCCTGGGGACTGAAGCTTTCTTT.